A single sample is the source of the 30 T cell receptor beta chains below, sequenced in a study of blood T cell repertoires in COVID-19. Assay: immunoSEQ multiplex PCR; the TCRdb copy retains only in-frame clones and omits some. The sample contains tens of thousands of clones, approximately 70% of which appear only once. Sequenced material: peripheral blood. These receptors were collected from a man older than 75 with acute or convalescent COVID-19.

The rearrangement joins TRBV7-3 to TRBJ2-3; 10 bases align to TRBD2. The CDR3 is made up of 15 amino acids. The V and J ends lost 2 bases and 5 bases, in that order; junction bases with no gene match: 4. Looked up from germline, CDR1 is SGHTA and CDR2 is FQGTGA. As DNA, the CDR3 is TGTGCCAGCAGCTTACTAGCGGGAGAGGTAGATACGCAGTATTTT. This sequence encodes CASSLLAGEVDTQYF. The whole variable domain, filled in from reference TRBV7-3 and TRBJ2-3, reads GAGVSQTPSNKVTEKGKYVELRCDPISGHTALYWYRQSLGQGPEFLIYFQGTGAADDSGLPNDRFFAVRPEGSVSTLKIQRTERGDSAVYLCASSLLAGEVDTQYFGPGTRLTVL.

The chain is built from TRBV19 and TRBJ2-1, with TRBD2 matching 8 bases. Germline CDR1 reads LNHDA; CDR2 reads SQIVND (reference sequence). Trimming took 4 bases from V and 6 from J; bases not matched to a gene: 8. The length of the CDR3 is 15 residues. CDR3 loop: CASSRLAFTGNEQFF. CDR3 DNA: TGTGCCAGTAGTAGACTAGCGTTTACGGGCAATGAGCAGTTCTTC.

The rearrangement uses TRBV30 and TRBJ2-2, with 10 positions matching TRBD2. V was clipped by 2 bases and J by 6 bases; unmatched bases: 6. CDR3 length: 15 amino acids. CDR1 is GTSNPN and CDR2 is SVGIG in the germline V gene (reference sequence). CDR3 protein: CAWSKLTSGSGELFF. For the CDR3, the DNA is TGTGCCTGGAGTAAACTGACTAGCGGGTCCGGGGAGCTGTTTTTT.

J is TRBJ2-7 and V is TRBV7-3; 8 nucleotides line up with TRBD2. Germline trimming cut 0 bases from V and 8 bases from J; bases unmatched to any gene: 9. Germline CDR1 and CDR2: SGHTA and FQGTGA. This CDR3 is 15 amino acids long. CDR3 DNA: TGTGCCAGCAGCTTAACGGGACTAGGAAGGATAAAGCAGTACTTC. Translation: CASSLTGLGRIKQYF.

J is TRBJ2-2 and V is TRBV9, with TRBD2 identical over 8 bases. Germline V gene lookup returns CDR1 SGDLS and CDR2 YYNGEE. The J segment lost 6 bases and the V segment lost 4 bases, leaving 5 bases of the junction unmatched. This CDR3 has 14 amino acids. The CDR3 sequence is CASSFTSGAGELFF. In DNA form, the CDR3 reads TGTGCCAGCAGCTTCACTAGCGGAGCCGGGGAGCTGTTTTTT.

This chain joins TRBV7-2 and TRBJ2-1, with TRBD2 identical over 7 bases. In germline, CDR1 is SGHTA, CDR2 FQGNSA. The CDR3 has 15 residues. With V trimmed by 5 bases and J by 6 bases, 10 bases remained unmatched. This CDR3 reads CASSAGLPTLNEQFF. In nucleotides, the CDR3 is TGTGCCAGCAGCGCGGGACTACCGACTCTCAATGAGCAGTTCTTC.

The chain couples TRBV18 to TRBJ2-7; 10 nucleotides align to TRBD2. Germline CDR1 and CDR2: KGHSH and LQKENI. Trimming at V came to 5 bases and at J to 2 bases, leaving 3 bases not matched to a gene. The CDR3 consists of 14 residues. The CDR3 here is CASSVAGGTYEQYF. CDR3 nucleotides: TGTGCCAGCTCAGTAGCGGGAGGAACCTACGAGCAGTACTTC.

The chain couples TRBV7-2 to TRBJ2-1; TRBD1 agrees at 9 bases. This CDR3 spans 14 amino acids. CDR1 and CDR2 (germline): SGHTA, FQGNSA. V gave up 4 bases and J gave up 5 bases; unmatched junction bases: 3. The CDR3 DNA reads TGTGCCAGCAGCTCCCGGACAGGGGACAATGAGCAGTTCTTC. Its translation is CASSSRTGDNEQFF.

This rearrangement joins TRBV27 to TRBJ1-6; 7 bases match TRBD1. Germline lookup yields CDR1 MNHEY and CDR2 SMNVEV (reference sequence). J was trimmed by 15 bases and V by 3 bases; bases with no gene match: 5. The CDR3 totals 12 residues. The CDR3 sequence is CASSFKGGLLHF. The CDR3 region has the DNA TGTGCCAGCAGTTTTAAAGGGGGCCTCCTCCACTTT.

The rearrangement links TRBV29-1 to TRBJ2-5; D is perhaps TRBD2 (6 bases). The CDR3 is made up of 11 amino acids. Germline V gene sequence: CDR1 SQVTM, CDR2 ANQGSEA. V dropped 7 bases and J dropped 7 bases, with 13 bases sitting between them. This chain's CDR3 is CSAGPGGTQYF. The CDR3 coding sequence is TGCAGCGCTGGCCCCGGGGGGACCCAGTACTTC.

The chain recombines TRBV28 with TRBJ2-1, with 8 bases lining up with TRBD2. The germline V gene encodes CDR1 MDHEN and CDR2 SYDVKM. J was trimmed by 7 bases and V by 3 bases; bases with no gene match: 8. The CDR3 sequence is 15 residues long. CDR3 sequence: CASSLASGRVNEQFF. Here the CDR3 DNA reads TGTGCCAGCAGTTTGGCCAGCGGGAGAGTAAATGAGCAGTTCTTC.

CDR3 protein: CASSPVAGSNQPQHF. DNA of the CDR3: TGTGCCAGCAGCCCGGTGGCAGGGTCGAATCAGCCCCAGCATTTT. The chain recombines TRBV5-5 with TRBJ1-5; possibly TRBD1 for D (5 bases). Trimming took 4 bases from V and 4 from J, leaving 15 bases between them. The CDR3 runs 15 residues. The germline gives CDR1 SGHKS, CDR2 YYEKEE (reference sequence).

This rearrangement joins TRBV9 to TRBJ2-3; perhaps TRBD2 as D (6 bases). V was pared by 3 bases and J by 2 bases, with 19 bases between. This CDR3 contains 17 residues. CDR1 and CDR2 (germline): SGDLS, YYNGEE. This CDR3 is CASSASRRVGYTDTQYF. The CDR3 DNA sequence: TGTGCCAGCAGCGCGAGCCGGAGGGTTGGGTACACAGATACGCAGTATTTT.

This clone was seen just once. The V gene is TRBV18, the J gene TRBJ2-7; 10 nucleotides align to TRBD2. V dropped 5 bases and J dropped 4; count of bases not matched to a gene: 5. The CDR3 runs to 14 residues. Germline CDR1 reads KGHSH; CDR2 reads LQKENI. The CDR3 sequence: CASSSRLAGYEQYF. In DNA, the CDR3 is TGTGCCAGCTCATCTAGACTAGCGGGTTACGAGCAGTACTTC.

The chain carries TRBV2 and TRBJ1-6, with a possible D match to TRBD1 (5 bases). CDR3 size: 13 residues. Germline CDR1 SNHLY, CDR2 FYNNEI. Trimming shortened V by 6 bases and J by 10 bases, and 13 bases separated the two germline ends. CDR3 coding DNA: TGTGCCAGCAGGGACGACAGTACGTCACCCCTCCACTTT. It is translated as CASRDDSTSPLHF.

This chain uses TRBV11-2 with TRBJ1-1; D not resolved. V was trimmed by 5 bases and J by 0 bases, leaving 7 bases between them. The CDR3 runs to 13 residues. Germline CDR1 SGHAT, CDR2 FQNNGV. Here the CDR3 DNA reads TGTGCCAGCAGCCAGAATTTGAACACTGAAGCTTTCTTT. Its protein is CASSQNLNTEAFF.

This rearrangement joins TRBV28 to TRBJ2-7; D is perhaps TRBD2 (6 bases). The germline CDR1 and CDR2 sequences are MDHEN and SYDVKM. Trimming pared 2 bases from V and 2 bases from J, leaving 13 bases between. CDR3 length: 15 amino acids. The DNA of the CDR3 is TGTGCCAGCAGTTTAGGTAGCGGTCCCCCCTACGAGCAGTACTTC. The encoded protein is CASSLGSGPPYEQYF.

The chain recombines TRBV28 with TRBJ2-1; D is possibly TRBD2 (6 bases). CDR3 length: 13 residues. Germline values: CDR1 MDHEN, CDR2 SYDVKM. With 7 bases removed from V and 1 base from J, the gap between germline ends came to 8 bases. Here the CDR3 DNA reads TGTGCCAGCAATAGCGGTTCCTACAATGAGCAGTTCTTC. This sequence encodes CASNSGSYNEQFF.

This chain links TRBV12-3 or TRBV12-4 with TRBJ1-1; D is uncertain. CDR3 length equals 13 residues. The ends were cut back, 1 base at V and 10 bases at J, with 13 bases in the middle. CDR3 amino acids: CASSLGGWGGAFF. CDR3 DNA: TGTGCCAGCAGTTTAGGGGGTTGGGGAGGAGCTTTCTTT.

The chain carries TRBV6-6 and TRBJ2-5; a weak D match, TRBD2 (6 bases). The CDR3 is 13 residues long. V lost 5 bases and J 2 bases, leaving 9 bases between the germline ends. The germline V gene has CDR1 MNHNY and CDR2 SVGAGI (reference sequence). CDR3 DNA: TGTGCCAGCAGTAGGGACTTTCAAGAGACCCAGTACTTC. Amino acids: CASSRDFQETQYF.

The rearrangement joins TRBV5-4 to TRBJ2-2, with 7 bases that match TRBD1. CDR1 is SGHNT, CDR2 YYREEE, per germline (reference sequence). The length of the CDR3 is 12 residues. Trimming removed 4 bases from V and 7 bases from J; junction bases left unmatched: 1. DNA for the CDR3: TGTGCCAGCAGCCGACAGGGCGGGGAGCTGTTTTTT. Translation gives CASSRQGGELFF.

A few counts support this clone. This rearrangement joins TRBV6-5 to TRBJ1-5; 8 bases line up with TRBD1. V was clipped by 5 bases and J by 6 bases; unmatched bases: 3. Germline V gene lookup returns CDR1 MNHEY and CDR2 SVGAGI. This CDR3 has 13 amino acids. For the CDR3, the DNA is TGTGCCAGCAGTACAGGGGGATTTCAGCCCCAGCATTTT. It encodes CASSTGGFQPQHF.

This clone was counted a few times. The V call is TRBV11-2, the J call TRBJ1-5; 7 nucleotides agree with TRBD1. Germline loops: CDR1 SGHAT, CDR2 FQNNGV. CDR3 length: 13 residues. The J segment lost 7 bases and the V segment lost 5 bases, leaving 5 bases of the junction unmatched. In nucleotides, the CDR3 is TGTGCCAGCAGCAGAAGACAGGGCCAGCCCCAGCATTTT. Translation gives CASSRRQGQPQHF.

The chain recombines TRBV7-6 with TRBJ2-3; 14 bases line up with TRBD2. CDR3 size: 16 residues. CDR1 is SGHVS and CDR2 is FNYEAQ in the germline V gene. J was trimmed by 5 bases and V by 5 bases; bases with no gene match: 6. The CDR3 protein is CASSLGLAGGGDTQYF. The CDR3 DNA reads TGTGCCAGCAGCCTTGGACTAGCGGGGGGCGGAGATACGCAGTATTTT.

This clone was detected only once. This sequence joins TRBV6-5 and TRBJ2-5, with D possibly matching TRBD1 (5 bases). Trimming left V 0 bases short and J 7 bases short, with 9 bases between. The CDR3 extends over 13 amino acids. In germline, CDR1 is MNHEY, CDR2 SVGAGI. CDR3 loop: CASSYSVQGTQYF. As DNA, the CDR3 is TGTGCCAGCAGTTACTCCGTCCAGGGGACCCAGTACTTC.

The chain employs TRBV28 and TRBJ1-5; the match to TRBD1 covers 10 bases. The length of the CDR3 is 15 residues. V trimming: 5 bases; J trimming: 1 base; junction bases outside the gene matches: 2. Per the germline V gene, CDR1 is MDHEN and CDR2 is SYDVKM. The CDR3 sequence: CASSRQGASNQPQHF. In DNA, the CDR3 is TGTGCCAGCAGTCGACAGGGGGCGAGCAATCAGCCCCAGCATTTT.

The chain employs TRBV11-2 and TRBJ2-5, with TRBD2 matching over 9 bases. Losses at the gene ends were 0 bases for V and 5 bases for J; bases not matched to a gene: 7. Germline CDR1 reads SGHAT; CDR2 reads FQNNGV. This CDR3 spans 16 amino acids. CDR3 in DNA: TGTGCCAGCAGCTTAGATAGGGCTAGCGGGACGGAGACCCAGTACTTC. Residues: CASSLDRASGTETQYF.

CDR3 protein: CASSQVGGQETQYF. CDR3 sequence (DNA): TGTGCCAGCAGCCAAGTCGGGGGCCAAGAGACCCAGTACTTC. The rearrangement joins TRBV4-2 to TRBJ2-5; TRBD2 might be the D (6 bases). V gave up 1 base and J gave up 1 base, with 7 bases separating them. Looked up from germline, CDR1 is LGHNA and CDR2 is YNFKEQ. CDR3 length: 14 residues.

The rearrangement links TRBV6-6 to TRBJ2-3, with 11 bases that match TRBD2. V shed 2 bases and J 1 base; nucleotides not matched to a gene: 2. The CDR3 has 16 residues. CDR1 and CDR2 (germline): MNHNY, SVGAGI (reference sequence). The CDR3 region is CASSYGTSGGTDTQYF. In DNA form, the CDR3 reads TGTGCCAGCAGTTACGGGACTAGCGGAGGCACAGATACGCAGTATTTT.

CDR3 DNA: TGTGCCAGCAGTTTAGTCAGGAACTCTGGAAACACCATATATTTT. Amino acids: CASSLVRNSGNTIYF. The chain links TRBV28 to TRBJ1-3; no firm D call. V dropped 2 bases and J dropped 0 bases, with 8 bases sitting between them. The germline CDR1 and CDR2 sequences are MDHEN and SYDVKM. CDR3 size: 15 residues.